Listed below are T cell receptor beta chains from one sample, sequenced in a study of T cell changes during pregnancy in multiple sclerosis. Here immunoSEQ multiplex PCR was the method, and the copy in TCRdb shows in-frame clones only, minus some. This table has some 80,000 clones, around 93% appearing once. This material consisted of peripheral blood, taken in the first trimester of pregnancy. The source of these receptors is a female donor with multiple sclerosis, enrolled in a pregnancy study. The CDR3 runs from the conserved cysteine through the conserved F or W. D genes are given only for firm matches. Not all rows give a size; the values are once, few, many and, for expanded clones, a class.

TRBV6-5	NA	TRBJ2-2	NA	TGTGCCAGCAGTTACTCTACAGGGTCGAACACCGGGGAGCTGTTTTTT	CASSYSTGSNTGELFF
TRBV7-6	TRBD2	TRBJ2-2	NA	TGTGCCAGCAGGTGGGGGGGTTTCGGACCGGAGACCGGGGAGCTGTTTTTT	CASRWGGFGPETGELFF
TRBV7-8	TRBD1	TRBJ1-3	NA	TGTGCCAGCAGCTCTGGGACAGGGGAAGGAAACACCATATATTTT	CASSSGTGEGNTIYF
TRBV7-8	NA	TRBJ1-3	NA	TGTGCCAGCAGCGTAGTAACGGAGGGAAACACCATATATTTT	CASSVVTEGNTIYF
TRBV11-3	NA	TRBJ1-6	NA	TGTGCCAGCGCCAGCCTTCCGGGGTATAATTCACCCCTCCACTTT	CASASLPGYNSPLHF
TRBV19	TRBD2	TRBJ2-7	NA	TGTGCCAGTAGGGACCTAGCGGCCGGCTTCAACGAGCAGTACTTC	CASRDLAAGFNEQYF
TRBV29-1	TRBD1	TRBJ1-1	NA	TGCAGCGTTCAGGGGGCACGCCTTCACACTGAAGCTTTCTTT	CSVQGARLHTEAFF
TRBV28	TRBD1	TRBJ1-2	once	TGTGCCAGCAGAGGACAGGGGGGATACTATGGCTACACCTTC	CASRGQGGYYGYTF
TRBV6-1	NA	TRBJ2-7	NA	TGTGCCGGTCAATCGACAGGAAACTCCTACGAGCAGTACTTC	CAGQSTGNSYEQYF
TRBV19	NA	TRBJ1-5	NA	TGTGCCAGTAGTATAGGGGGGGGTTATAGGCAGCCCCAGCATTTT	CASSIGGGYRQPQHF
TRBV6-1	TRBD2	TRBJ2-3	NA	TGTGCCAGCAGTGACACAGGGCGGGGGGGAGCTAGAGATACGCAGTATTTT	CASSDTGRGGARDTQYF
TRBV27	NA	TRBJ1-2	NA	TGTGCCAGCAGTTCCAAACGGGATGGCTATGGCTACACCTTC	CASSSKRDGYGYTF
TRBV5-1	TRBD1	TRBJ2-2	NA	TGCGCCAGCAGCGCGGGACAGGGGCAGAACACCGGGGAGCTGTTTTTT	CASSAGQGQNTGELFF
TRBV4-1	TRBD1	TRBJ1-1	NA	TGCGCCAGCAGCCAAGACCTTTGGACAGGAGTTAACACTGAAGCTTTCTTT	CASSQDLWTGVNTEAFF
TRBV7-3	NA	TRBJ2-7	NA	TGTGCCAGCAGCCCAGGTCCAGGGGGGAGGTACGAGCAGTACTTC	CASSPGPGGRYEQYF
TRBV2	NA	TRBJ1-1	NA	TGTGCCAGCAGCCCAGAAACAGGGACTGAAGCTTTCTTT	CASSPETGTEAFF
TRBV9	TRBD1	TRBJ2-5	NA	TGTGCCAGCAGCGTAGGGGGACAGGGGGTTATCCAAGAGACCCAGTACTTC	CASSVGGQGVIQETQYF
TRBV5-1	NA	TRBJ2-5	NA	TGCGCCAGCAGCTTCGGGGGTTTCCAAGAGACCCAGTACTTC	CASSFGGFQETQYF
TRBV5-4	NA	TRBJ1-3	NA	TGTGCCAGCAGCTTAGAGGGCCCCTCTGGAAACACCATATATTTT	CASSLEGPSGNTIYF
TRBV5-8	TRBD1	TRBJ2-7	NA	TGTGCCAGCAGCTTGCCCGGACAGGGGGCGTACGAGCAGTACTTC	CASSLPGQGAYEQYF
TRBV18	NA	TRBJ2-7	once	TGTGCCAGCTCAGCCGCCGGGACTCAGTACGAGCAGTACTTC	CASSAAGTQYEQYF
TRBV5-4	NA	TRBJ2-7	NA	TGTGCCAGCAGCTTGGAACGGCAGGAATGGAACGAGCAGTACTTC	CASSLERQEWNEQYF
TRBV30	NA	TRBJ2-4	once	TGTGCCTGGAGAGGGGGAGCCATTCAGTACTTC	CAWRGGAIQYF
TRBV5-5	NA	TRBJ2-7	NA	TGTGCCAGCAGCTGGGAAAAGGGGGCCTACGAGCAGTACTTC	CASSWEKGAYEQYF
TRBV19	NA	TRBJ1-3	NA	TGTGCCAGTCATGCCTCCAGGGGATACTCTGGAAACACCATATATTTT	CASHASRGYSGNTIYF
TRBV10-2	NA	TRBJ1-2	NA	TGCGCCAGCAGTTTAGGGGCGCGTTCCTATGGCTACACCTTC	CASSLGARSYGYTF
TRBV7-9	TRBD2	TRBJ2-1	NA	TGTGCCAGCAGCTTCGGGGGGGGCAGGACTAAGAATAATGAGCAGTTCTTC	CASSFGGGRTKNNEQFF
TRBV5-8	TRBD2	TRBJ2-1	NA	TGTGCCAGCACTCTTAGAGCGGGGAGTTACAATGAGCAGTTCTTC	CASTLRAGSYNEQFF
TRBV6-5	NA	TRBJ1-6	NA	TGTGCCAGCAGAAACGGGGGGGAAGATTCACCCCTCCACTTT	CASRNGGEDSPLHF
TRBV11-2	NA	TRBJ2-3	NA	TGTGCCTCGTTTGTCGCGGGGAGCACAGATACGCAGTATTTT	CASFVAGSTDTQYF
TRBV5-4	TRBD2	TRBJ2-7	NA	TGTGCCAGCAGGTCGGGACTAGCGGGAGTTATGCAGTACTTC	CASRSGLAGVMQYF
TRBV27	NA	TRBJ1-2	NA	TGTGCCAGCAGTTCCCTCGGGAAAGGCTATGGCTACACCTTC	CASSSLGKGYGYTF
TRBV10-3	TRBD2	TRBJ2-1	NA	TGTGCCATCAGTGTCCTAGCGGGGATGGGTGAGCAGTTCTTC	CAISVLAGMGEQFF
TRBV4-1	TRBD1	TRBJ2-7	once	TGCGCCAGCAGCCGAGACAGGGGGGTTTACGAGCAGTACTTC	CASSRDRGVYEQYF
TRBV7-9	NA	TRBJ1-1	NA	TGTGCCAGCAGTTTACAGGAGAACACTGAAGCTTTCTTT	CASSLQENTEAFF
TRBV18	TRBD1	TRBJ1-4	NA	TGTGCCAGCTCAAGAGGACAGGGGTACGGTGAAAAACTGTTTTTT	CASSRGQGYGEKLFF
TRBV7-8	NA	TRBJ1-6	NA	TGTGCCAGCAGCTTAGGGCCAGGGAGGGTGGATAATTCACCCCTCCACTTT	CASSLGPGRVDNSPLHF
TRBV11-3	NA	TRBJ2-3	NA	TGTGCCAGCAGCCCCCTCATCGGAGATAGTGCAGATACGCAGTATTTT	CASSPLIGDSADTQYF
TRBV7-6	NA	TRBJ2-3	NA	TGTGCCAGCAGCTCCGCTCCGGGGGTCCCGCAGTATTTT	CASSSAPGVPQYF
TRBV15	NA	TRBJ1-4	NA	TGTGCCACCAGCAGAGACCGACAGGATATTGTGGAAAAACTGTTTTTT	CATSRDRQDIVEKLFF
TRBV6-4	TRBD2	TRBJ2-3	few	TGTGCCAGCAGTGAGCGGGAGACAGATACGCAGTATTTT	CASSERETDTQYF
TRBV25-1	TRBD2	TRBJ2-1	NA	TGTGCCAGCAGGCTAGCGGGGGGGAATGAGCAGTTCTTC	CASRLAGGNEQFF
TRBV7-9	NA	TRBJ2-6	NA	TGTGCCAGCACCTATCCCTCTGGGGCCAACGTCCTGACTTTC	CASTYPSGANVLTF
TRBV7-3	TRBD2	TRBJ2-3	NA	TGTGCCAGCAGCGCGATAGGACTAGCGGGAGAAACAGATACGCAGTATTTT	CASSAIGLAGETDTQYF
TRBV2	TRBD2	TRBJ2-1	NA	TGTGCCAGCAGTAGGGACCAGACTAGCGGGTTCTCCTACAATGAGCAGTTCTTC	CASSRDQTSGFSYNEQFF
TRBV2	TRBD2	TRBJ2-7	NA	TGTGCCAGCAGAGGGAGTAGCGGGAGAAGCGAGCAGTACTTC	CASRGSSGRSEQYF
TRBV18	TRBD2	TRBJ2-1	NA	TGTGCCAGCTCATCAAGCGGGAGCCCCTACAATGAGCAGTTCTTC	CASSSSGSPYNEQFF
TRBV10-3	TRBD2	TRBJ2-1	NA	TGTGCCATCAAGTCGAATAGCGGGGGCCAAAGCTCCTACAATGAGCAGTTCTTC	CAIKSNSGGQSSYNEQFF